The 3 T cell receptor beta chains in this list originate from one sample, sequenced in a study of pediatric ulcerative colitis. Repertoires were generated with immunoSEQ multiplex PCR, while TCRdb's copy carries only in-frame clones and drops some. This table holds 40,000 to 60,000 clones, around 76% found once. The rectum was sampled with one to two pinch biopsies at colonoscopy. The sequencing input was gut tissue. Source of these receptors: a girl between 5 and 17 years old with moderate ulcerative colitis.

The CDR3 DNA sequence: TGCGCCAGCAGCCAGGGGAAGGGGGCAGACGAGCAGTACTTC. This gives the protein CASSQGKGADEQYF. The V call is TRBV4-1, the J call TRBJ2-7, with 7 positions matching TRBD1. The germline CDR1 and CDR2 sequences are MGHRA and YSYEKL. This CDR3 is 14 amino acids long. Trimming removed 3 bases from V and 5 bases from J; junction bases left unmatched: 7.

The chain recombines TRBV5-1 with TRBJ1-6; 9 bases line up with TRBD1. V shed 2 bases, J shed 7 bases, and the junction held 7 bases outside the gene matches. The CDR3 runs to 16 residues. Germline V gene data show CDR1 as SGHRS and CDR2 as YFSETQ. As DNA, the CDR3 is TGCGCCAGCAGCTTCCAACCGGGACAGGGAAATTCACCCCTCCACTTT. It codes for CASSFQPGQGNSPLHF. Variable domain in full (rest from reference TRBV5-1 and TRBJ1-6): KAGVTQTPRYLIKTRGQQVTLSCSPISGHRSVSWYQQTPGQGLQFLFEYFSETQRNKGNFPGRFSGRQFSNSRSEMNVSTLELGDSALYLCASSFQPGQGNSPLHFGNGTRLTVT.

This chain joins TRBV9 and TRBJ2-1; TRBD2 is a possible D gene (6 bases). Per the germline V gene, CDR1 is SGDLS and CDR2 is YYNGEE. Deletions cut 0 bases from V and 4 bases from J, with 14 bases between. The CDR3 totals 16 residues. Written as DNA, the CDR3 is TGTGCCAGCAGCGTAGTTGGCGGGGAGCCGTACAATGAGCAGTTCTTC. Protein product: CASSVVGGEPYNEQFF.